Listed here are 15 T cell receptor beta chains from one sample, sequenced in a study of T cell responses to AZD1222 COVID-19 vaccine. Method: immunoSEQ multiplex PCR; TCRdb's copy keeps in-frame clones and lacks some. Of some 140,000 clones in the sample, 90% were seen once. The sequenced sample was peripheral blood, obtained on day 0 of AZD1222 vaccination. These receptor sequences come from an adult in good health.

The J gene is TRBJ2-1, the V gene TRBV2, with a tentative D call TRBD2 (5 bases). This CDR3 is 16 amino acids long. The germline V gene encodes CDR1 SNHLY and CDR2 FYNNEI. Trimming removed 0 bases at V and 2 bases at J, with 11 bases between. CDR3: CASSEATGRAYNEQFF. CDR3 nucleotides: TGTGCCAGCAGTGAAGCGACGGGAAGGGCCTACAATGAGCAGTTCTTC.

This clone was observed a handful of times. V is TRBV10-3 and J is TRBJ1-5, with 7 bases aligning to TRBD1. V lost 3 bases to trimming and J lost 5 bases; unmatched junction nucleotides: 4. Germline V gives CDR1 ENHRY, CDR2 SYGVKD. The CDR3 length is 14 residues. The CDR3 region has the DNA TGTGCCATCAGTGACCGAGGGGGCGATCAGCCCCAGCATTTT. It specifies CAISDRGGDQPQHF.

A single count supports this clone. This chain joins TRBV7-9 and TRBJ2-5; D call uncertain. V dropped 5 bases and J dropped 2 bases, with 12 bases sitting between them. This CDR3 is built from 14 residues. Germline V gene data show CDR1 as SEHNR and CDR2 as FQNEAQ (reference sequence). CDR3 bases: TGTGCCAGCAGCCCACGGAGTTCTCAAGAGACCCAGTACTTC. Its protein product is CASSPRSSQETQYF.

The V gene is TRBV6-6, the J gene TRBJ1-6, with 10 bases lining up with TRBD1. The CDR3 length is 17 residues. Germline V lookup: CDR1 MNHNY, CDR2 SVGAGI (reference sequence). With V trimmed by 5 bases and J by 9 bases, 13 bases remained unmatched. The CDR3 sequence is CASSPPTGTGDGSPLHF. CDR3 in DNA: TGTGCCAGCAGTCCTCCTACCGGGACAGGGGATGGTTCACCCCTCCACTTT.

The chain is built from TRBV27 and TRBJ1-2; D is uncertain. CDR3 size: 12 residues. The V gene lost 8 bases and the J gene lost 4 bases, with 11 bases spanning the gap. The germline V gene encodes CDR1 MNHEY and CDR2 SMNVEV (reference sequence). CDR3 nucleotides: TGTGCCAGCCGGTCTCTTCTCTATGGCTACACCTTC. This sequence encodes CASRSLLYGYTF.

V is TRBV6-5 and J is TRBJ1-3; D is unclear. Per germline, CDR1 MNHEY and CDR2 SVGAGI. This CDR3 comprises 11 residues. With 11 bases removed from V and 3 bases from J, the gap between germline ends came to 8 bases. The chain's CDR3 is CASGGGNTIYF. CDR3 coding DNA: TGTGCCTCCGGCGGTGGAAACACCATATATTTT.

This clone was recorded once. V is TRBV28 and J is TRBJ1-4; 7 bases are shared with TRBD1. The CDR3 length is 15 residues. Germline values: CDR1 MDHEN, CDR2 SYDVKM. The V and J ends lost 9 bases and 4 bases, in that order; junction bases with no gene match: 11. As DNA, the CDR3 is TGTGCCAGTTCCAAACAGGGGCGCCTTAATGAAAAACTGTTTTTT. This encodes CASSKQGRLNEKLFF.

This clone was detected only a few times. The V gene is TRBV2, the J gene TRBJ2-2; 7 bases agree with TRBD1. This CDR3 is 13 amino acids long. In germline, CDR1 is SNHLY, CDR2 FYNNEI. The V gene end was trimmed by 4 bases and the J gene end by 6 bases; junction bases not matched to a gene: 2. The CDR3, as DNA: TGTGCCAGCAGTGGAACAGGGGCCGGGGAGCTGTTTTTT. Amino acids: CASSGTGAGELFF.

V gene TRBV19 combines with J gene TRBJ1-2; 7 bases fit TRBD1. V was pared by 9 bases and J by 5 bases, with 12 bases of the junction left unmatched. Germline loops: CDR1 LNHDA, CDR2 SQIVND (reference sequence). CDR3 length: 14 amino acids. CDR3 nucleotides: TGTGCCAGCACCGGGACAGCCGACCGTTATGGCTACACCTTC. Encoded protein: CASTGTADRYGYTF.

This chain links TRBV27 with TRBJ2-2; tentatively, D is TRBD1 (6 bases). V was trimmed by 5 bases and J by 8 bases, leaving 12 bases between them. The CDR3 has 13 amino acids. The germline V gene encodes CDR1 MNHEY and CDR2 SMNVEV (reference sequence). The CDR3 sequence is CASSPQGAGELFF. CDR3 in DNA: TGTGCCAGCAGTCCACAGGGCGCGGGGGAGCTGTTTTTT.

This chain joins TRBV5-1 and TRBJ2-2, with D unclear. CDR1 is SGHRS and CDR2 is YFSETQ in the germline V gene. The CDR3 extends over 14 amino acids. Trimming removed 0 bases at V and 1 base at J, with 4 bases between. The CDR3 is CASSLGGNTGELFF. CDR3 in DNA: TGCGCCAGCAGCTTGGGCGGGAACACCGGGGAGCTGTTTTTT.

The chain couples TRBV25-1 to TRBJ2-5, with D possibly being TRBD2 (5 bases). V shed 6 bases and J shed 4 bases, with 12 bases lying between them. The CDR3 is 13 amino acids. Germline loops: CDR1 MGHDK, CDR2 SYGVNS. CDR3 amino acids: CASRERLGETQYF. The CDR3 bases are TGTGCCAGCAGGGAGCGGTTGGGAGAGACCCAGTACTTC.

This rearrangement joins TRBV9 to TRBJ1-2; D remains unclear. With 3 bases removed from V and 5 bases from J, the gap between germline ends came to 8 bases. Germline V gene lookup returns CDR1 SGDLS and CDR2 YYNGEE. CDR3 size: 12 residues. The chain's CDR3 is CASSEAGYGYTF. The CDR3 bases are TGTGCCAGCAGCGAGGCGGGGTATGGCTACACCTTC.

The genes are TRBV5-1 and TRBJ2-7; TRBD2 aligns across 7 bases. Per germline, CDR1 SGHRS and CDR2 YFSETQ. The V gene end was trimmed by 3 bases and the J gene end by 0 bases; junction bases not matched to a gene: 6. This CDR3 has 15 residues. The CDR3 reads CASSSSGLRSYEQYF. DNA of the CDR3: TGCGCCAGCAGCTCTAGCGGACTCCGCTCCTACGAGCAGTACTTC.

The chain carries TRBV18 and TRBJ1-4; possibly TRBD1 for D (5 bases). The CDR3 runs 12 residues. CDR1 is KGHSH, CDR2 LQKENI, per germline. Trimming stripped 3 bases from V and 8 bases from J, with 7 bases between. Here the CDR3 DNA reads TGTGCCAGCTCACCCCGACAGGAAAAACTGTTTTTT. As protein: CASSPRQEKLFF. Based on the CDR3 plus reference TRBV18 and TRBJ1-4, the full variable domain is NAGVMQNPRHLVRRRGQEARLRCSPMKGHSHVYWYRQLPEEGLKFMVYLQKENIIDESGMPKERFSAEFPKEGPSILRIQQVVRGDSAAYFCASSPRQEKLFFGSGTQLSVL.